Detailed here is one T cell receptor (beta chain). Its antigen remains unidentified. Time point in this sample: week 23, last vaccination. Vaccinated patients received 300 ug of mutant IDH1 20-mer peptide per dose, with topical imiquimod. This record belongs to a study of a mutant IDH1 vaccine in newly diagnosed glioma. From germline, CDR1 is LGHNA and CDR2 YNFKEQ. Germline trimming cut 5 bases from V and 3 bases from J; bases unmatched to any gene: 7. This CDR3 region has 17 residues. Sequenced by immunoSEQ multiplex PCR; TCRdb stores in-frame clones only, minus some. Among tens of thousands of clones listed, about 81% were seen once.

The starting material was PBMCs, obtained from a glioma patient whose treatment included an IDH1 peptide vaccine. V gene TRBV4-2 combines with J gene TRBJ2-3, with 14 bases fitting TRBD2. The clonotype originates from a woman aged 40-49 years with glioma. Some clones in this sample may be carry-over from other donors' samples. The CDR3 loop reads CASSTTSGGAKTDTQYF. CDR3 in DNA: TGTGCCAGCAGCACGACTAGCGGGGGGGCAAAGACAGATACGCAGTATTTT.